This is a list of T cell receptor beta chains from one sample in a study of blood T cell repertoires in COVID-19. Sequencing was performed with immunoSEQ multiplex PCR; in TCRdb, only in-frame clones are kept and a portion is missing. The sample carries approximately 50,000 clones, around 90% recorded once. Sequenced input: peripheral blood. The origin of the receptors is an elderly woman with acute or convalescent COVID-19. The CDR3 runs from the conserved cysteine through the conserved F or W. D genes are given only for firm matches. Where a row states a size, it is once, few, many or the class of an expanded clone; other rows omit it.

cdr3_aa: CASSTGQGSGNTIYF
cdr3_nt: TGCGCCAGCAGCACTGGACAGGGATCTGGAAACACCATATATTTT
d_call: TRBD1
v_call: TRBV5-1
j_call: TRBJ1-3
clone_size: NA

cdr3_aa: CASKRTGIHGYTF
cdr3_nt: TGTGCCAGCAAACGGACAGGGATCCATGGCTACACCTTC
d_call: TRBD1
v_call: TRBV12-3/TRBV12-4
j_call: TRBJ1-2
clone_size: NA

cdr3_aa: CASATLALTDTQYF
cdr3_nt: TGTGCCAGCGCCACCCTAGCGCTCACAGATACGCAGTATTTT
d_call: NA
v_call: TRBV18
j_call: TRBJ2-3
clone_size: NA

cdr3_aa: CASSAGNQPQHF
cdr3_nt: TGTGCCAGTAGCGCAGGGAATCAGCCCCAGCATTTT
d_call: NA
v_call: TRBV19
j_call: TRBJ1-5
clone_size: NA

cdr3_aa: CASSLGSGGYNEQFF
cdr3_nt: TGCGCCAGCAGCTTGGGTAGCGGGGGTTACAATGAGCAGTTCTTC
d_call: TRBD2
v_call: TRBV5-1
j_call: TRBJ2-1
clone_size: NA

cdr3_aa: CASSKQTGSATEAFF
cdr3_nt: TGTGCCAGCAGTAAACAGACAGGGTCCGCGACTGAAGCTTTCTTT
d_call: TRBD1
v_call: TRBV6-5
j_call: TRBJ1-1
clone_size: NA

cdr3_aa: CASNPGQSEAFF
cdr3_nt: TGTGCCAGCAACCCGGGACAGAGTGAAGCTTTCTTT
d_call: TRBD1
v_call: TRBV28
j_call: TRBJ1-1
clone_size: NA

cdr3_aa: CASSRTGTGVEAFF
cdr3_nt: TGTGCCAGCAGTAGGACCGGGACAGGGGTTGAAGCTTTCTTT
d_call: TRBD1
v_call: TRBV6-5
j_call: TRBJ1-1
clone_size: NA

cdr3_aa: CASSENPGTAQYF
cdr3_nt: TGTGCCAGTAGCGAAAATCCCGGGACTGCGCAGTATTTT
d_call: NA
v_call: TRBV19
j_call: TRBJ2-3
clone_size: NA

cdr3_aa: CATSSLVSPLHF
cdr3_nt: TGTGCCACCAGCAGCCTAGTTTCACCCCTCCACTTT
d_call: NA
v_call: TRBV15
j_call: TRBJ1-6
clone_size: once

cdr3_aa: CASSFPGVRGSIQYF
cdr3_nt: TGTGCCAGCAGTTTTCCGGGAGTACGTGGTAGCATTCAGTACTTC
d_call: NA
v_call: TRBV28
j_call: TRBJ2-4
clone_size: NA

cdr3_aa: CSAPGGYGYTF
cdr3_nt: TGCAGCGCCCCCGGCGGGTATGGCTACACCTTC
d_call: NA
v_call: TRBV20-1
j_call: TRBJ1-2
clone_size: once

cdr3_aa: CASRTSGASTDTQYF
cdr3_nt: TGTGCCAGCAGGACTAGCGGGGCTAGCACAGATACGCAGTATTTT
d_call: TRBD2
v_call: TRBV6-5
j_call: TRBJ2-3
clone_size: NA

cdr3_aa: CSVSPPTGLTEAFF
cdr3_nt: TGCAGCGTTTCACCCCCCACAGGGCTCACTGAAGCTTTCTTT
d_call: NA
v_call: TRBV29-1
j_call: TRBJ1-1
clone_size: once

cdr3_aa: CASTDGDRPLNYGYTF
cdr3_nt: TGTGCCAGCACTGACGGGGACAGGCCGCTAAACTATGGCTACACCTTC
d_call: TRBD1
v_call: TRBV7-6
j_call: TRBJ1-2
clone_size: NA

cdr3_aa: CASSQDRGAGNTIYF
cdr3_nt: TGCGCCAGCAGCCAAGACAGGGGGGCTGGAAACACCATATATTTT
d_call: TRBD1
v_call: TRBV4-1
j_call: TRBJ1-3
clone_size: NA

cdr3_aa: CASSRPLRAGEDSPLHF
cdr3_nt: TGTGCCAGCAGCCGCCCTCTTAGGGCAGGGGAAGATTCACCCCTCCACTTT
d_call: NA
v_call: TRBV28
j_call: TRBJ1-6
clone_size: NA

cdr3_aa: CASSRTGVAEKLFF
cdr3_nt: TGCGCCAGCAGCCGTACAGGGGTGGCTGAAAAACTGTTTTTT
d_call: TRBD1
v_call: TRBV4-1
j_call: TRBJ1-4
clone_size: NA

cdr3_aa: CASSPLTGRGDTQYF
cdr3_nt: TGTGCCAGCTCACCCCTGACAGGGAGAGGGGATACGCAGTATTTT
d_call: TRBD1
v_call: TRBV18
j_call: TRBJ2-3
clone_size: once

cdr3_aa: CASTLRGHEQFF
cdr3_nt: TGTGCCAGCACCCTAAGAGGGCATGAGCAGTTCTTC
d_call: NA
v_call: TRBV6-5
j_call: TRBJ2-1
clone_size: NA

cdr3_aa: CASRQGFNQPQHF
cdr3_nt: TGTGCCAGCCGTCAGGGGTTCAATCAGCCCCAGCATTTT
d_call: NA
v_call: TRBV28
j_call: TRBJ1-5
clone_size: NA

cdr3_aa: CASSQGTSGGQETQYF
cdr3_nt: TGTGCCAGCAGCCAAGGGACTAGCGGGGGGCAAGAGACCCAGTACTTC
d_call: TRBD2
v_call: TRBV3-1/TRBV3-2
j_call: TRBJ2-5
clone_size: NA

cdr3_aa: CASSLTSGGDPQYF
cdr3_nt: TGTGCCAGCAGTCTGACTAGCGGGGGCGATCCCCAGTACTTC
d_call: TRBD2
v_call: TRBV7-6
j_call: TRBJ2-5
clone_size: NA

cdr3_aa: CASRSERGTDTQYF
cdr3_nt: TGTGCCAGCAGGAGCGAGCGGGGCACAGATACGCAGTATTTT
d_call: NA
v_call: TRBV3-1/TRBV3-2
j_call: TRBJ2-3
clone_size: NA

cdr3_aa: CASRARSNQPQHF
cdr3_nt: TGTGCCAGCAGGGCACGTAGCAATCAGCCCCAGCATTTT
d_call: NA
v_call: TRBV12-3/TRBV12-4
j_call: TRBJ1-5
clone_size: NA

cdr3_aa: CASSRGAGGFGAEAFF
cdr3_nt: TGTGCCAGCAGCCGTGGGGCAGGGGGCTTTGGGGCTGAAGCTTTCTTT
d_call: TRBD1
v_call: TRBV5-6
j_call: TRBJ1-1
clone_size: NA

cdr3_aa: CASSVSGGTYNEQFF
cdr3_nt: TGCGCCAGCAGCGTGAGCGGGGGAACCTACAATGAGCAGTTCTTC
d_call: TRBD2
v_call: TRBV5-1
j_call: TRBJ2-1
clone_size: NA